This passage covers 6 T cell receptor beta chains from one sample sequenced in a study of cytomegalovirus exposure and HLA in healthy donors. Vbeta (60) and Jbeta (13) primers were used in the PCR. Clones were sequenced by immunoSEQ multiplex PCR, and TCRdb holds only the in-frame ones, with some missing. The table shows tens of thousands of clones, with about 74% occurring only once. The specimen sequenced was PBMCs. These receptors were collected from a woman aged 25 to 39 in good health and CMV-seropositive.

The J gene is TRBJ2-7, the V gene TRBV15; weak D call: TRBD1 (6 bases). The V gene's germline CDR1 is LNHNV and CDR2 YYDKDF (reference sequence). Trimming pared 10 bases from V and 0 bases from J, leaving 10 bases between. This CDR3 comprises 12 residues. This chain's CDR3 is CARGQHSYEQYF. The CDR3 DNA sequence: TGTGCCAGAGGACAGCACTCCTACGAGCAGTACTTC.

The CDR3: CASSEDRFYEQYF. CDR3 nucleotides: TGTGCCAGCAGCGAGGACAGATTCTACGAGCAGTACTTC. The gene calls are TRBV2 and TRBJ2-7; a possible D gene is TRBD1 (6 bases). V lost 6 bases to trimming and J lost 3 bases, with 12 bases between them. The CDR3 consists of 13 residues. CDR1 and CDR2 from the germline V gene are SNHLY and FYNNEI.

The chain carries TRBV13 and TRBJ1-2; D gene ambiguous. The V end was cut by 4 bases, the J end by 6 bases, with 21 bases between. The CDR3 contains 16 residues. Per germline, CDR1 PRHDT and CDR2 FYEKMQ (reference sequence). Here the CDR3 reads CASSSNREHETNGYTF. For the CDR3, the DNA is TGTGCCAGCAGCTCCAACCGGGAACACGAGACGAATGGCTACACCTTC.

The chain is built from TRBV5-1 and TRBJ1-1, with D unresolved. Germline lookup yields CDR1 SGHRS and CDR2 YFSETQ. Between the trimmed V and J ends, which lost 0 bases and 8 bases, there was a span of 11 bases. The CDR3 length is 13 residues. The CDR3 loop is CASSLEWLREAFF. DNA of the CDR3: TGCGCCAGCAGCTTGGAGTGGTTGCGAGAAGCTTTCTTT. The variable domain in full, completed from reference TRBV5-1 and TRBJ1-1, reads KAGVTQTPRYLIKTRGQQVTLSCSPISGHRSVSWYQQTPGQGLQFLFEYFSETQRNKGNFPGRFSGRQFSNSRSEMNVSTLELGDSALYLCASSLEWLREAFFGQGTRLTVV.

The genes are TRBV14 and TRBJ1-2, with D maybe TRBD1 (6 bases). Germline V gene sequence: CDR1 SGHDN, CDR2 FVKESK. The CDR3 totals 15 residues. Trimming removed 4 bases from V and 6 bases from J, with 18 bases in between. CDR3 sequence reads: CASSPSRAGGDGYTF. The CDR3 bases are TGTGCCAGCAGCCCCAGTCGGGCGGGGGGCGATGGCTACACCTTC. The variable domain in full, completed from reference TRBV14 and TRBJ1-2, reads EAGVTQFPSHSVIEKGQTVTLRCDPISGHDNLYWYRRVMGKEIKFLLHFVKESKQDESGMPNNRFLAERTGGTYSTLKVQPAELEDSGVYFCASSPSRAGGDGYTFGSGTRLTVV.

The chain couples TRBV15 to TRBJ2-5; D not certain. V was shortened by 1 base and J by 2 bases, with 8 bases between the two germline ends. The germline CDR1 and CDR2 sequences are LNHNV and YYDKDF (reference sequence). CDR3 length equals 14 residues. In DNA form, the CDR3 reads TGTGCCACCAGCAGAGGTGGCAGTCAAGAGACCCAGTACTTC. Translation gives CATSRGGSQETQYF.